One and the same sample provided the 5 T cell receptor beta chains below, sequenced in a study of beta chain features in type 1 diabetes. Reverse transcribing all isolated RNA meant expressed TCRB transcripts were sequenced. Data came from immunoSEQ multiplex PCR; TCRdb stores just in-frame clones and leaves some out. The table has 300,000 to 400,000 clones, approximately 8.2% seen once. The sample consisted of central memory CD4+ T cells from blood. These receptors were collected from a woman between 18 and 29 years old in good health.

This clone was seen repeatedly, ten times or more. The rearrangement links TRBV6-1 to TRBJ2-5; 11 nucleotides align to TRBD2. The CDR3 covers 14 residues. From germline, CDR1 is MNHNS and CDR2 SASEGT. With V trimmed by 4 bases and J by 7 bases, 5 bases remained unmatched. CDR3 bases: TGTGCCAGCAGTGTAACTAGCGGGAGCGCGACCCAGTACTTC. This gives the protein CASSVTSGSATQYF.

About this clone: The junction differs from germline at one of its ends, possibly a read error. CDR3 nucleotide sequence: TGTGCCAGCAGTTTCCAGAGCTACGGGCAGTACTTC. Protein product: CASSFQSYGQYF. The genes are TRBV28 and TRBJ2-7, with no clear D. The germline CDR1 and CDR2 sequences are MDHEN and SYDVKM. This CDR3 spans 12 amino acids.

This clone occurred a few times. The chain uses TRBV12-5 and TRBJ2-5; no reliable D call. V shed 1 base and J shed 5 bases, with 11 bases lying between them. Looked up from germline, CDR1 is LGHNT and CDR2 is FRNRAP. The CDR3 is 14 amino acids. The CDR3 bases are TGTGCTAGTGGTTTGGCGACTCAAGAGGAGACCCAGTACTTC. Protein product: CASGLATQEETQYF.

In the case of this clone: Other DNA sequences in the same sample also yield this CDR3. The chain links TRBV18 to TRBJ2-5, with D unresolved. Germline V gives CDR1 KGHSH, CDR2 LQKENI. The CDR3 totals 13 residues. V lost 2 bases and J 5 bases, leaving 9 bases between the germline ends. This chain's CDR3 is CASSPTVGETQYF. The CDR3, as DNA: TGTGCCAGCTCACCAACAGTTGGGGAGACCCAGTACTTC. Looking up the rest from reference TRBV18 and TRBJ2-5 gives the full variable domain: NAGVMQNPRHLVRRRGQEARLRCSPMKGHSHVYWYRQLPEEGLKFMVYLQKENIIDESGMPKERFSAEFPKEGPSILRIQQVVRGDSAAYFCASSPTVGETQYFGPGTRLLVL.

The rearrangement uses TRBV7-8 and TRBJ2-1, with a possible D match to TRBD2 (7 bases). Per the germline V gene, CDR1 is SGHVS and CDR2 is FQNEAQ. V gave up 1 base and J gave up 5 bases, with 21 bases separating them. The CDR3 is 18 amino acids. The CDR3 reads CASSLEEGGGSTNNEQFF. CDR3 nucleotide sequence: TGTGCCAGCAGCTTAGAGGAGGGGGGCGGGAGCACCAACAATGAGCAGTTCTTC.